The clone carrying this T cell receptor (beta chain) was recorded only once. Exclusions: uncontrolled infection, other autoimmune disease, pregnancy, lactation. The CDR3 regions of TCR beta were amplified from RNA transcripts. The study used the HTBI primer set for a first-round RT-PCR of the TCR CDR3. TCRdb passed the multiplex PCR reads through MiXCR, listing each CDR3 protein once. The table records about 420,000 distinct CDR3 sequences, 15% to 18% of them present only once. This specimen comes from a study of T cells in Graves' hyperthyroidism and ophthalmopathy. The CDR3 is 16 amino acids. V lost 5 bases and J 1 base, leaving 17 bases between the germline ends. Germline values: CDR1 SEHNR, CDR2 FQNEAQ (reference sequence).

Sequencing was performed on blood. The chain is built from TRBV7-9 and TRBJ2-5; D not resolved. This receptor was taken from a woman between 18 and 29 years old with Graves' hyperthyroidism. The CDR3 reads CASSGETTTLQETQYF. CDR3 DNA: TGTGCCAGCAGCGGCGAAACGACAACCCTCCAAGAGACCCAGTACTTC.